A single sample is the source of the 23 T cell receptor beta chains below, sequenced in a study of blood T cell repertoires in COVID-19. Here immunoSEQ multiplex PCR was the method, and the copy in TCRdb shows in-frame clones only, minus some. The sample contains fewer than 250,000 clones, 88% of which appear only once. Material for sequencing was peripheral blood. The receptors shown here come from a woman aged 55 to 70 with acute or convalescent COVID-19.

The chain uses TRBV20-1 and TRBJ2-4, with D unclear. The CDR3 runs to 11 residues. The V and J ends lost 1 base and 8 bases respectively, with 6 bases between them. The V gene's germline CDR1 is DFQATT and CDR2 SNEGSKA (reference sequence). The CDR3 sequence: CSARGPDIQYF. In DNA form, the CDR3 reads TGCAGTGCTAGAGGCCCGGACATTCAGTACTTC.

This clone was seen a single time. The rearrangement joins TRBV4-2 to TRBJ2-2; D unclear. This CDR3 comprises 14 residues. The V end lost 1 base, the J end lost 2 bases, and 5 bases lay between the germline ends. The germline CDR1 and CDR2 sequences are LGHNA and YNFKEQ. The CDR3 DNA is TGTGCCAGCAGCCAAGCTCTTAACACCGGGGAGCTGTTTTTT. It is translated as CASSQALNTGELFF.

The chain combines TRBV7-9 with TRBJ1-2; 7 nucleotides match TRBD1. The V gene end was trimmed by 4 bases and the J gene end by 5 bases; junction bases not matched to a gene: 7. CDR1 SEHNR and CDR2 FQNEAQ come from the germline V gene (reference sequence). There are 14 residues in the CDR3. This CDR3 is CASSSGQPLYGYTF. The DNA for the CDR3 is TGTGCCAGCAGCTCGGGACAGCCGCTTTATGGCTACACCTTC.

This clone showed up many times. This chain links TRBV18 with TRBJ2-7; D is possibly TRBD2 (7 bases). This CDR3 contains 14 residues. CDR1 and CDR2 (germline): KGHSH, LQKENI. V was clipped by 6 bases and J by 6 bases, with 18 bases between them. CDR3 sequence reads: CASSPETGGSEQYF. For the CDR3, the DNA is TGTGCCAGCTCGCCTGAGACAGGCGGGAGCGAGCAGTACTTC. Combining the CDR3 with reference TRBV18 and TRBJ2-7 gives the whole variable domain NAGVMQNPRHLVRRRGQEARLRCSPMKGHSHVYWYRQLPEEGLKFMVYLQKENIIDESGMPKERFSAEFPKEGPSILRIQQVVRGDSAAYFCASSPETGGSEQYFGPGTRLTVT.

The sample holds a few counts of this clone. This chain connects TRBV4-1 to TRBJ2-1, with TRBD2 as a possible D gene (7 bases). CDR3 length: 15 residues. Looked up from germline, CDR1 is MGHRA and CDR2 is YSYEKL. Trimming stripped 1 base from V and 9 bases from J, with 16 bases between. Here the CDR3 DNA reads TGCGCCAGCAGCCAAGGTCGGGGGGCGCTCAGTGAGCAGTTCTTC. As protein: CASSQGRGALSEQFF.

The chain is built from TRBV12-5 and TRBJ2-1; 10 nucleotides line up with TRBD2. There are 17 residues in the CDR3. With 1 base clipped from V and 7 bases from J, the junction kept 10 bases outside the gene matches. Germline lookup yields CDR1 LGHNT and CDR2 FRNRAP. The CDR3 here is CASGLAVIAGGRNEQFF. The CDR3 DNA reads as TGTGCTAGTGGTTTGGCAGTTATAGCGGGGGGTAGGAATGAGCAGTTCTTC.

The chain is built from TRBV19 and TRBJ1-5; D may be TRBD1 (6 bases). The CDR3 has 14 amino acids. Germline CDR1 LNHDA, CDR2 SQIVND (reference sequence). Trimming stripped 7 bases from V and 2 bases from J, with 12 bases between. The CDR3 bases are TGTGCCAGTACTCGATCAGGGGGCAATCAGCCCCAGCATTTT. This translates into CASTRSGGNQPQHF.

The CDR3 nucleotides read TGTGCCACCAGCAGAGACAGGTACAATCAGCCCCAGCATTTT. This codes for CATSRDRYNQPQHF. V usage is TRBV15 and J usage is TRBJ1-5; D is uncertain. The CDR3 runs to 14 residues. CDR1 and CDR2 (germline): LNHNV, YYDKDF (reference sequence). Trimming removed 0 bases at V and 3 bases at J, with 6 bases between.

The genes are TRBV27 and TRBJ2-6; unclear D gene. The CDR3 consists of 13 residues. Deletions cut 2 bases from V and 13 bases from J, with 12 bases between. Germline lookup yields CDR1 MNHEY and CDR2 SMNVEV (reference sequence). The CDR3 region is CASSLLQPAVLTF. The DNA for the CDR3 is TGTGCCAGCAGTTTACTACAGCCGGCGGTCCTGACTTTC.

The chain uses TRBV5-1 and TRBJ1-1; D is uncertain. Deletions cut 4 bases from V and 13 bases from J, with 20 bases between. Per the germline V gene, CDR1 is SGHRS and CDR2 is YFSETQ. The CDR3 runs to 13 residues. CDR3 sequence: CASSREDPRDLFF. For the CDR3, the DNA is TGCGCCAGCAGCCGGGAGGACCCCCGAGATCTTTTCTTT.

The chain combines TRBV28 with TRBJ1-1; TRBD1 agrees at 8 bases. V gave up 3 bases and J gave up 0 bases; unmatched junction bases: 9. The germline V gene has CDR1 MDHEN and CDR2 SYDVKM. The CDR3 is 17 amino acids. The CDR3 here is CASSFLAGGLMNTEAFF. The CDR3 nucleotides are TGTGCCAGCAGTTTTCTGGCAGGGGGCCTCATGAACACTGAAGCTTTCTTT.

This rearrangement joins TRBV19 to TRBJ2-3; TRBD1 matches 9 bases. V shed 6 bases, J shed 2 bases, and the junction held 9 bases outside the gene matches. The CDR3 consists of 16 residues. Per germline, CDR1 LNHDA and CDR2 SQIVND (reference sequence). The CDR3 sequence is CASSLMGTGNTDTQYF. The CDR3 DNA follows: TGTGCCAGTAGCCTGATGGGGACAGGGAACACAGATACGCAGTATTTT.

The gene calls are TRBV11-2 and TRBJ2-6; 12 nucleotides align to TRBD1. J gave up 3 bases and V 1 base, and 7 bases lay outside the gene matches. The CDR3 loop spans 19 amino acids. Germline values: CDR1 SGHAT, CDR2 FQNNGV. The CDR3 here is CASSLVRWDRGRGANVLTF. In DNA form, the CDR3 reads TGTGCCAGCAGCTTAGTAAGATGGGACAGGGGGCGTGGGGCCAACGTCCTGACTTTC.

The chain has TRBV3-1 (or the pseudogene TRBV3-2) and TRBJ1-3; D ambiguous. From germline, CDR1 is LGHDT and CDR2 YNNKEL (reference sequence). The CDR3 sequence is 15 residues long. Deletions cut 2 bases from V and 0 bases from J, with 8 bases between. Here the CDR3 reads CASSQFSPSGNTIYF. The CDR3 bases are TGTGCCAGCAGCCAATTTAGCCCCTCTGGAAACACCATATATTTT.

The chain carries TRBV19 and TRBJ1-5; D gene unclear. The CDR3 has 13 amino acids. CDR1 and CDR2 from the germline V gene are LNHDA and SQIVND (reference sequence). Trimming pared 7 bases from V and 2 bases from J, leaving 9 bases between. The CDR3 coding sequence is TGTGCCAGTACCCCCCAGGGCAATCAGCCCCAGCATTTT. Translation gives CASTPQGNQPQHF.

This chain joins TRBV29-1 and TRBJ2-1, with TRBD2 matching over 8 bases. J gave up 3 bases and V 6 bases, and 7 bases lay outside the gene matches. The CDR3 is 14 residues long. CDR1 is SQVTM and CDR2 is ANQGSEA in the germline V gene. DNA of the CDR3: TGCAGCGTCGCTAAGCGGGAGCACTACAATGAGCAGTTCTTC. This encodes CSVAKREHYNEQFF.

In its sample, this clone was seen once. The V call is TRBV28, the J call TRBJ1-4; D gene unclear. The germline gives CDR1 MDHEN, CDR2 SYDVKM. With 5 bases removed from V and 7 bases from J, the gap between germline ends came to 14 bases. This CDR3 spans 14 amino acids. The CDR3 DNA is TGTGCCAGCAGTCCTAACCGACGGGGTGAAAAACTGTTTTTT. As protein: CASSPNRRGEKLFF.

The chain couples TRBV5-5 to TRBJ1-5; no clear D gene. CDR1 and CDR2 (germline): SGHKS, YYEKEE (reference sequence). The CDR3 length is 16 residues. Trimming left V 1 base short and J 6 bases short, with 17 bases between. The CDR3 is CASSLRVEGLGQPQHF. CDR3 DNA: TGTGCCAGCAGCTTGAGAGTTGAGGGATTAGGTCAGCCCCAGCATTTT.

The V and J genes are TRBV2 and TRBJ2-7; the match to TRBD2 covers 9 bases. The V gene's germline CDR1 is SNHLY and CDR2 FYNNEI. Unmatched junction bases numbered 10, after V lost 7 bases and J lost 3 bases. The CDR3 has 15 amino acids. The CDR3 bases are TGTGCCAGCACCGAAGGGGCGGGGGGGTACTACGAGCAGTACTTC. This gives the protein CASTEGAGGYYEQYF.

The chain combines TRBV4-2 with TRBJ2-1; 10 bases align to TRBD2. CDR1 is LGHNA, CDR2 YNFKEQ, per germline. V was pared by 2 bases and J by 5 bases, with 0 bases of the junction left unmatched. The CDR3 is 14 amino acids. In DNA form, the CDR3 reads TGTGCCAGCAGCCAAAGCGGGAGGGACAATGAGCAGTTCTTC. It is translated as CASSQSGRDNEQFF.

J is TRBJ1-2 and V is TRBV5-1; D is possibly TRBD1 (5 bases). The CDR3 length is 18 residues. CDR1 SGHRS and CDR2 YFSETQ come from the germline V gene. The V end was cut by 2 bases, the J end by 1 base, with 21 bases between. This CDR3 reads CASSLGGTQAIINYGYTF. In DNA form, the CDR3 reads TGCGCCAGCAGCTTAGGCGGGACGCAGGCAATTATTAACTATGGCTACACCTTC.

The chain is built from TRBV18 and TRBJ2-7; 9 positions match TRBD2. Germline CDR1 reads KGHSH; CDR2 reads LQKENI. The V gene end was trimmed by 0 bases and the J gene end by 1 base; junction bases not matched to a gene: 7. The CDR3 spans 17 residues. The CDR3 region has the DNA TGTGCCAGCTCACCACCTGGCGGGAGGGCGGGGTCCTACGAGCAGTACTTC. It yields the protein CASSPPGGRAGSYEQYF. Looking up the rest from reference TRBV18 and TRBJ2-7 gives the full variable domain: NAGVMQNPRHLVRRRGQEARLRCSPMKGHSHVYWYRQLPEEGLKFMVYLQKENIIDESGMPKERFSAEFPKEGPSILRIQQVVRGDSAAYFCASSPPGGRAGSYEQYFGPGTRLTVT.

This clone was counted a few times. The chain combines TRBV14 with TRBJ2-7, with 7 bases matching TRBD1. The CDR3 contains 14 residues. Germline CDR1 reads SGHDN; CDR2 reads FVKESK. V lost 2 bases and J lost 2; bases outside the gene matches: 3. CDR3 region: CASSQLDRTYEQYF. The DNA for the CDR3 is TGTGCCAGCAGCCAACTGGACAGGACCTACGAGCAGTACTTC.